This T cell receptor beta chain was found in a study of technical replicates of blood from a few donors. Germline assignment: CDR1 LNHDA and CDR2 SQIVND (reference sequence). This CDR3 comprises 12 residues. The V gene lost 8 bases and the J gene lost 0 bases, with 5 bases spanning the gap. Here immunoSEQ multiplex PCR was the method, and the copy in TCRdb shows in-frame clones only, minus some. The sample contains 80,000 to 90,000 clones, roughly 94% of which appear only once. The origin of this receptor is a human donor in good health. The chain is built from TRBV19 and TRBJ1-5; D gene ambiguous. Input material: T cells isolated from PBMCs. For the CDR3, the DNA is TGTGCCAGTCGGGATAGCAATCAGCCCCAGCATTTT. Translated, it gives CASRDSNQPQHF.